These T cell receptor beta chains were read from a single sample in a study of blood T cell repertoires in COVID-19. Sequencing was performed with immunoSEQ multiplex PCR; in TCRdb, only in-frame clones are kept and a portion is missing. Of 60,000 to 70,000 clones listed, roughly 85% are singletons. Sample: peripheral blood. The source of these receptors is a human donor in a cohort sampled during active COVID-19. The CDR3 runs from the conserved cysteine through the conserved F or W. D genes are given only for firm matches. Where a row states a size, it is once, few, many or the class of an expanded clone; other rows omit it.

TRBJ1-1,TRBV6-5,.,.,TGTGCCAGCAGTATCCGGGACGCCTCAGGGGCTGCTTTCTTT,CASSIRDASGAAFF
TRBJ1-2,TRBV6-2/TRBV6-3,.,.,TGTGCCAGCAGTTCGCAGGGGCCCCGGTGGAATGGCTACACCTTC,CASSSQGPRWNGYTF
TRBJ2-2,TRBV28,.,.,TGTGCCAGCAGTTTTGTTCCTGCGTTGGGGGGCACCGGGGAGCTGTTTTTT,CASSFVPALGGTGELFF
TRBJ1-1,TRBV2,TRBD1,.,TGTGCCAGCAGTCCCGGACAGGTCCCGAATGAAGCTTTCTTT,CASSPGQVPNEAFF
TRBJ2-7,TRBV12-3/TRBV12-4,.,.,TGTGCCAGCAGTTTGAAGGGGGGGCACGGGCAGTACTTC,CASSLKGGHGQYF
TRBJ1-1,TRBV6-5,.,.,TGTGCCAGCAGCAAGGGGTTGAACACTGAAGCTTTCTTT,CASSKGLNTEAFF
TRBJ1-1,TRBV7-6,TRBD1,few,TGTGCCAGCACCATAGGGACAGGGGGAAACACTGAAGCTTTCTTT,CASTIGTGGNTEAFF
TRBJ1-3,TRBV19,.,.,TGTGCCAGTAGTATCATCTCTGGAAACACCATATATTTT,CASSIISGNTIYF
TRBJ1-6,TRBV13,TRBD1,.,TGTGCCAGCAGCCCCGTGGAGACAGGGGGGAATTCACCCCTCCACTTT,CASSPVETGGNSPLHF
TRBJ2-2,TRBV19,TRBD1,.,TGTGCCAGTACCAGGGGGCGGATTGCGGGAACCGGGGAGCTGTTTTTT,CASTRGRIAGTGELFF
TRBJ2-2,TRBV7-2,.,.,TGTGCCAGCAGCTTTCAAAAAGGGGACACCGGGGAGCTGTTTTTT,CASSFQKGDTGELFF
TRBJ1-2,TRBV6-5,.,.,TGTGCCAGCAGTTACTCGTCACTCGGGGGCTACACCTTC,CASSYSSLGGYTF
TRBJ1-6,TRBV18,.,once,TGTGCCAGCTCACCATGGGGGAGGGATTCACCCCTCCACTTT,CASSPWGRDSPLHF
TRBJ2-4,TRBV7-9,TRBD1,.,TGTGCCAGCAGCGTAAGCCCTTGGACAGGGGAAAAAAACATTCAGTACTTC,CASSVSPWTGEKNIQYF
TRBJ1-1,TRBV4-1,.,.,TGCGCCAGCAGCCAAGGGGGGCGGGTGCTAGGAGCTTTCTTT,CASSQGGRVLGAFF
TRBJ2-3,TRBV7-2,TRBD2,.,TGTGCCAGCAGCTCACTAGCGGGGGGGCTCTTGACAGATACGCAGTATTTT,CASSSLAGGLLTDTQYF
TRBJ1-1,TRBV5-1,.,.,TGCGCCAGCAGCTTGGAATATATGAACACTGAAGCTTTCTTT,CASSLEYMNTEAFF
TRBJ2-2,TRBV19,.,few,TGTGCCAGTAAACCGCCGGGGACGAACACCGGGGAGCTGTTTTTT,CASKPPGTNTGELFF
TRBJ2-3,TRBV2,.,once,TGTGCCAGCCCCGGTAGGCGGGACACAGATACGCAGTATTTT,CASPGRRDTDTQYF
TRBJ2-7,TRBV10-2,.,.,TGCGCCAGCAGTGGGCAGGGAAGATCCCACGAGCAGTACTTC,CASSGQGRSHEQYF
TRBJ2-5,TRBV5-6,.,few,TGTGCCAGCAGCTTGGTAGTGAGGTTCGAGACCCAGTACTTC,CASSLVVRFETQYF
TRBJ2-2,TRBV5-4,TRBD2,.,TGTGCCAGCAGCCCAACTAGCGGGGGAAACACCGGGGAGCTGTTTTTT,CASSPTSGGNTGELFF
TRBJ1-4,TRBV6-5,.,once,TGTGCCAGCAGTTTGAGGGGGGGTCTTGAAGAAAAACTGTTTTTT,CASSLRGGLEEKLFF
TRBJ1-4,TRBV5-1,.,.,TGCGCCAGCAGCTTGGCCTTCAGGGATGAAAAACTGTTTTTT,CASSLAFRDEKLFF
TRBJ2-7,TRBV7-9,.,.,TGTGCCAGCAGCTTCGACAGGTCCTACGAGCAGTACTTC,CASSFDRSYEQYF
TRBJ2-5,TRBV24-1,.,.,TGTGCCACCGAAACCACATACAGGGCGCCCCAAGAGACCCAGTACTTC,CATETTYRAPQETQYF